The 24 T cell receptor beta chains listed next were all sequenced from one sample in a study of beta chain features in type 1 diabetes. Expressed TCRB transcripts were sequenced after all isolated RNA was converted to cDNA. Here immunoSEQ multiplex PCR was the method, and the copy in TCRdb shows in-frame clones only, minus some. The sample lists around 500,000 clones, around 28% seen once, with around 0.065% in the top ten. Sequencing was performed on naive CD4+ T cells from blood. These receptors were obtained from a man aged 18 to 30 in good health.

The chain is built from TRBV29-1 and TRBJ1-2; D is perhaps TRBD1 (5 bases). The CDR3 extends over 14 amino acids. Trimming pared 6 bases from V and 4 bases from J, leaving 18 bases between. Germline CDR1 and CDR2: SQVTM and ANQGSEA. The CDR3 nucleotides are TGCAGCGTCCTTGGGGGAGGGAAGCCCTATGGCTACACCTTC. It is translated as CSVLGGGKPYGYTF.

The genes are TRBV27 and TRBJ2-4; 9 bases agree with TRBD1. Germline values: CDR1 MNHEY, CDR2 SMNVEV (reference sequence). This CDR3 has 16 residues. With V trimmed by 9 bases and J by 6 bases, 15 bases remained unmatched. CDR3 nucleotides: TGTGCCAGTAAAAGACAGGGGGGGAGCCATAGAAACATTCAGTACTTC. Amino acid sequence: CASKRQGGSHRNIQYF.

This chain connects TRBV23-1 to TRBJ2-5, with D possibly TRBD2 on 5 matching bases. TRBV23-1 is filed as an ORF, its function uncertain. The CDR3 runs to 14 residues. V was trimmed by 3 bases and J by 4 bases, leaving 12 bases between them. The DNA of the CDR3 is TGCGCCAGCAGTCACCCGATAGAGGGAGAGACCCAGTACTTC. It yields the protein CASSHPIEGETQYF.

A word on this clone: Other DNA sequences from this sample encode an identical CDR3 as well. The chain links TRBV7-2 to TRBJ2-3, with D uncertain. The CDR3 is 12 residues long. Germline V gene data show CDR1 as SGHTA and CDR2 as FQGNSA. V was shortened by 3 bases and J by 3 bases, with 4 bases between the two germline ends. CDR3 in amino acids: CASSLRTDTQYF. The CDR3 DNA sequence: TGTGCCAGCAGCTTGAGGACAGATACGCAGTATTTT. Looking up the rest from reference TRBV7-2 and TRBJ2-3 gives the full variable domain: GAGVSQSPSNKVTEKGKDVELRCDPISGHTALYWYRQSLGQGLEFLIYFQGNSAPDKSGLPSDRFSAERTGGSVSTLTIQRTQQEDSAVYLCASSLRTDTQYFGPGTRLTVL.

This CDR3 reads CASSLMGQTSYEQYF. The DNA of the CDR3 is TGTGCCAGCAGCTTAATGGGACAGACCTCCTACGAGCAGTACTTC. V is TRBV7-9 and J is TRBJ2-7, with TRBD1 matching over 7 bases. Germline values: CDR1 SEHNR, CDR2 FQNEAQ (reference sequence). The CDR3 spans 15 residues. V lost 2 bases and J lost 0; bases outside the gene matches: 4.

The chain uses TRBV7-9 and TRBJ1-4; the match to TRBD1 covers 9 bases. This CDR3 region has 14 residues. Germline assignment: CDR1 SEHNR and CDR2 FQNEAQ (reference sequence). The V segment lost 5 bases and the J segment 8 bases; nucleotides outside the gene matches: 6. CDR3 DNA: TGTGCCAGCAGCCCGGGACAGGGCCACGAAAAACTGTTTTTT. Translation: CASSPGQGHEKLFF.

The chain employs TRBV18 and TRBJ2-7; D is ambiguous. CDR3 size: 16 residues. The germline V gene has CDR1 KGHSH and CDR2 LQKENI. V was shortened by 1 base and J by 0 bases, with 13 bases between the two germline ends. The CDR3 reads CASSPRWQASSYEQYF. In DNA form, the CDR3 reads TGTGCCAGCTCACCACGGTGGCAGGCGAGCTCCTACGAGCAGTACTTC. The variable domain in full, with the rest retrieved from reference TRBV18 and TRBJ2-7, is NAGVMQNPRHLVRRRGQEARLRCSPMKGHSHVYWYRQLPEEGLKFMVYLQKENIIDESGMPKERFSAEFPKEGPSILRIQQVVRGDSAAYFCASSPRWQASSYEQYFGPGTRLTVT.

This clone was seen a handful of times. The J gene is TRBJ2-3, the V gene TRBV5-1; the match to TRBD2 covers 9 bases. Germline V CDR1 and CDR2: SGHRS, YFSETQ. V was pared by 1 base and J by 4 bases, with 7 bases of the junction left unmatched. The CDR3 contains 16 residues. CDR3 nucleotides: TGCGCCAGCAGCTTGATTGCGGGAGGGCCTGCAGATACGCAGTATTTT. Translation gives CASSLIAGGPADTQYF.

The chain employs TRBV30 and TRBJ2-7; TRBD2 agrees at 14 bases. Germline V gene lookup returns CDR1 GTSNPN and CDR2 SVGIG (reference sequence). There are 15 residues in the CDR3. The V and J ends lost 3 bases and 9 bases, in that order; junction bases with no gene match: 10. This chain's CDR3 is CAWSDHGLAGGLQYF. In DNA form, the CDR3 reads TGTGCCTGGAGCGACCATGGACTAGCGGGAGGACTGCAGTACTTC.

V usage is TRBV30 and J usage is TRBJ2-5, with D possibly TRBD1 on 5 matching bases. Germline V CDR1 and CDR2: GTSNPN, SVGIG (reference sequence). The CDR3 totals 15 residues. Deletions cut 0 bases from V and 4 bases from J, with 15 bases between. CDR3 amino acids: CAWSVARGTLETQYF. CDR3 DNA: TGTGCCTGGAGTGTGGCTAGGGGCACCTTAGAGACCCAGTACTTC.

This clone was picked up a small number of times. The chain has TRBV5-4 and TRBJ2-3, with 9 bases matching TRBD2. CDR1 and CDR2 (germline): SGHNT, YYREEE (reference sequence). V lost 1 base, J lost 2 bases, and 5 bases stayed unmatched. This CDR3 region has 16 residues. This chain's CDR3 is CASSLNRLADTDTQYF. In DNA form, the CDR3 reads TGTGCCAGCAGCTTGAACCGACTAGCGGACACAGATACGCAGTATTTT.

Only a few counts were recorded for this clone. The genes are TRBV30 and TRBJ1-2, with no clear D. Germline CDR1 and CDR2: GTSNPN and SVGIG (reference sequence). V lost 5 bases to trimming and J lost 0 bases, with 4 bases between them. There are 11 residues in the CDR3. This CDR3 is CAWGANYGYTF. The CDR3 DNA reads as TGTGCCTGGGGGGCTAACTATGGCTACACCTTC.

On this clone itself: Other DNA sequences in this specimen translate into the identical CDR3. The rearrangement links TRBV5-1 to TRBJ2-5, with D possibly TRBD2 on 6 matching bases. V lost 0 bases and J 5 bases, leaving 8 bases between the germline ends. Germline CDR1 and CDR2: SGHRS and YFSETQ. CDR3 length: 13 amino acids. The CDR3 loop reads CASSLAGSETQYF. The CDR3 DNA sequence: TGCGCCAGCAGCTTGGCCGGGAGCGAGACCCAGTACTTC.

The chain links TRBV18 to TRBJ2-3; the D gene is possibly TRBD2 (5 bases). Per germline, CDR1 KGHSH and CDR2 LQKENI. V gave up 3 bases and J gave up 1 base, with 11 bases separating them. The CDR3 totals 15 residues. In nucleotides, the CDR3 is TGTGCCAGCTCACCGGGAGCGGCAGGCACAGATACGCAGTATTTT. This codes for CASSPGAAGTDTQYF.

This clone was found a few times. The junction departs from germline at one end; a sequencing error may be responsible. CDR3 sequence: CSAPGSLF. CDR3 in DNA: TGCAGTGCTCCGGGCAGTCTTTTT. The rearrangement joins TRBV20-1 to TRBJ1-1; no clear D. Germline-derived CDR1 and CDR2 are DFQATT and SNEGSKA (reference sequence). This CDR3 spans 8 amino acids.

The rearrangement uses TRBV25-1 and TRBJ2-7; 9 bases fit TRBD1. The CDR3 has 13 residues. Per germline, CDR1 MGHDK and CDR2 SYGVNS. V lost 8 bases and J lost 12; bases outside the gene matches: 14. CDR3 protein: CASGGQGRSTRYF. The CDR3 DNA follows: TGTGCCAGCGGGGGACAGGGACGTTCCACTAGGTACTTC.

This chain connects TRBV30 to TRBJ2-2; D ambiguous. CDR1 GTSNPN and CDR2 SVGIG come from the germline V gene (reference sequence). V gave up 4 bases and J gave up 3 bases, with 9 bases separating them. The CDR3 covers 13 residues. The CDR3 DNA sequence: TGTGCCTGGATTGACTGGGACACCGGGGAGCTGTTTTTT. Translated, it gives CAWIDWDTGELFF.

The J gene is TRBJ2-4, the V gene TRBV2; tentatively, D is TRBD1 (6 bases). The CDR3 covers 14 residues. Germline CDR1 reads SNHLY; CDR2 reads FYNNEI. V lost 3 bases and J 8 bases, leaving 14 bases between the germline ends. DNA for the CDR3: TGTGCCAGCAGTGAGACCGGACAGTCACACATTCAGTACTTC. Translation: CASSETGQSHIQYF.

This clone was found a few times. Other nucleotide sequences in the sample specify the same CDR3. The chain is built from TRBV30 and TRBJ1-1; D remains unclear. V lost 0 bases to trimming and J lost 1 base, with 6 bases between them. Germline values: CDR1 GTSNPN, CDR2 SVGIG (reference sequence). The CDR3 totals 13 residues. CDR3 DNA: TGTGCCTGGAGTGTACAAGGGAACACTGAAGCTTTCTTT. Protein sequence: CAWSVQGNTEAFF.

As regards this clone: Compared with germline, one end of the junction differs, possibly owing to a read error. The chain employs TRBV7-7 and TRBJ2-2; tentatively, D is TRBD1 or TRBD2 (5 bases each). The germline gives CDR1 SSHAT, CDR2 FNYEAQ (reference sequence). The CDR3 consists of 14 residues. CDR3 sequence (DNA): TGTGCTAGCAGCCCGTGGGGGTACACCGGGGAGCTGTTTTTT. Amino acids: CASSPWGYTGELFF.

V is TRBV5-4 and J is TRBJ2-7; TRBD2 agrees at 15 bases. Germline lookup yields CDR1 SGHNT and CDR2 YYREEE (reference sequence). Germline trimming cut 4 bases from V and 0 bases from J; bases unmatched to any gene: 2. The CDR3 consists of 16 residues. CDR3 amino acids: CASSPGLAGGSYEQYF. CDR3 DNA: TGTGCCAGCAGCCCGGGACTAGCGGGGGGCTCCTACGAGCAGTACTTC.

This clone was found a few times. The DNA for the CDR3 is TGCAGCGTGAGACTAGCGGCACCCTACGAGCAGTACTTC. This sequence encodes CSVRLAAPYEQYF. The chain links TRBV29-1 to TRBJ2-7, with TRBD2 identical over 9 bases. V lost 6 bases to trimming and J lost 2 bases; unmatched junction nucleotides: 5. In germline, CDR1 is SQVTM, CDR2 ANQGSEA. The CDR3 has 13 amino acids.

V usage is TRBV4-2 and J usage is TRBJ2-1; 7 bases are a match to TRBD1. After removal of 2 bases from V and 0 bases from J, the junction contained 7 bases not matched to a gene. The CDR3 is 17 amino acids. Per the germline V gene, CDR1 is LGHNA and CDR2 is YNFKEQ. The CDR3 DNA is TGTGCCAGCAGCCAAAGTAGGGGGCCGAGCTCCTACAATGAGCAGTTCTTC. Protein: CASSQSRGPSSYNEQFF.

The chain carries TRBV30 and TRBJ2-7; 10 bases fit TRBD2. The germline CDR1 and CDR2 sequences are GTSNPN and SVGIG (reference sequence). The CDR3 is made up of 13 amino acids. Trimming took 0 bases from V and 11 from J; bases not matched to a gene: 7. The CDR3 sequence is CAWSVSLAGVEYF. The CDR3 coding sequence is TGTGCCTGGAGTGTGAGTCTAGCGGGAGTGGAGTACTTC.